The clone carrying this T cell receptor (beta chain) was seen at least ten times. The antigen remains undetermined. The source of the sample is a study of CD8 T cells in ankylosing spondylitis. Study outcomes and limitations: Some motif variants had been reported before (in reactive arthritis synovial fluid and blood). Ankylosing spondylitis blood appeared to carry a characteristic TCR beta motif of several highly homologous variants. Clones linked to disease, bearing a CD8+ phenotype, were relatively rare in peripheral blood. Matched ankylosing spondylitis synovial fluid reportedly contained a significantly enriched population of disease-linked clones.

Quantitative barcoded 5'-RACE was used to prepare TCR beta libraries. MiXCR, run by TCRdb on the 5' RACE reads, gives a single entry per CDR3 protein. The repertoire holds 390,000 or so distinct CDR3 sequences, around 20% seen once, with around 16% in the top ten. This CDR3 region has 16 residues. V lost 0 bases to trimming and J lost 4 bases, with 13 bases between them. Germline lookup yields CDR1 MNHEY and CDR2 SMNVEV (reference sequence). This sequence was found in a male donor with ankylosing spondylitis. The source material was blood, either unsorted or a sorted T cell fraction (not recorded which). The chain joins TRBV27 to TRBJ2-1, with D possibly being TRBD1 (5 bases). CDR3 in amino acids: CASSLSWQGWYNEQFF. In DNA form, the CDR3 reads TGTGCCAGCAGTTTATCTTGGCAGGGATGGTACAATGAGCAGTTCTTC.